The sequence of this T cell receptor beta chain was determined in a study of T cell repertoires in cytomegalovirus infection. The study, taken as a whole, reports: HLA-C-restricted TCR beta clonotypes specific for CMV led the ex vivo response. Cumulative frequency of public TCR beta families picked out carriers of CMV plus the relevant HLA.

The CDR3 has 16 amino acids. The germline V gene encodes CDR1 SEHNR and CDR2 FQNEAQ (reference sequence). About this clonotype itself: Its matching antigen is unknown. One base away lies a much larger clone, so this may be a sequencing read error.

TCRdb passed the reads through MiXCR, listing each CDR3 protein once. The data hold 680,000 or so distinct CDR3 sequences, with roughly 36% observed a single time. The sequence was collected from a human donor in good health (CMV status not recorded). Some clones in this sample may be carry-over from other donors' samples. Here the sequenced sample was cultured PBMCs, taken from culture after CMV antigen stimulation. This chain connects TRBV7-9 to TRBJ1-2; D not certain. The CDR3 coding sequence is TGTGCCAGCAGCTTATCCGGCCCGGCAGGTTCGGCTGGCTACTCCTTC. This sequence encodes CASSLSGPAGSAGYSF.